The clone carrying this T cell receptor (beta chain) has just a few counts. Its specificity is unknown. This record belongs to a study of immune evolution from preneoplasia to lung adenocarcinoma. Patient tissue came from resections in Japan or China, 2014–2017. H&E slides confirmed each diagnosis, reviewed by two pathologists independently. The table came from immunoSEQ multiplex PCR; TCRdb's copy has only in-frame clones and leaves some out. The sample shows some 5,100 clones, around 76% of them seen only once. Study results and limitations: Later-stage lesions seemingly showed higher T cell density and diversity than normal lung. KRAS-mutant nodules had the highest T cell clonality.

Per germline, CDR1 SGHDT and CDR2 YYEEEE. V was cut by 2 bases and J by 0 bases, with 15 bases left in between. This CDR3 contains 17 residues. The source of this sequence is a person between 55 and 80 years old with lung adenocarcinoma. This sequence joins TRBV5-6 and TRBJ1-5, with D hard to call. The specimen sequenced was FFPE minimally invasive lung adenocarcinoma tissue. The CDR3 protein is CASSFTRGVYSNQPQHF. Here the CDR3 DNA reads TGTGCCAGCAGCTTCACGCGGGGAGTGTATAGCAATCAGCCCCAGCATTTT.